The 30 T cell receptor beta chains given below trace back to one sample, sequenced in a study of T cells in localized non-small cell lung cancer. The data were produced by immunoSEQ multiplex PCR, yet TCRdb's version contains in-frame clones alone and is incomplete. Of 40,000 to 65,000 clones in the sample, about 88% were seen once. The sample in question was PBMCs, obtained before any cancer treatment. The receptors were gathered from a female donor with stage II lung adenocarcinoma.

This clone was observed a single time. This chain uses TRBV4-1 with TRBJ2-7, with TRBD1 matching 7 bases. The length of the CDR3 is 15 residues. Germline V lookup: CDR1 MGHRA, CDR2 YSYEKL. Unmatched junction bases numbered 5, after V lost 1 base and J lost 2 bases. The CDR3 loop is CASSQGGTAPYEQYF. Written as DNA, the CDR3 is TGCGCCAGCAGCCAAGGAGGGACAGCCCCCTACGAGCAGTACTTC.

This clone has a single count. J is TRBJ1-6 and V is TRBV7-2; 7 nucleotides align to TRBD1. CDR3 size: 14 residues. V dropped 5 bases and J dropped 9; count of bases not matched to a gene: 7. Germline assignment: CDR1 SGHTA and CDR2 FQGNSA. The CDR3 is CASSPRDRGSPLHF. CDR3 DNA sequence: TGTGCCAGCAGCCCCCGGGACAGAGGTTCACCCCTCCACTTT.

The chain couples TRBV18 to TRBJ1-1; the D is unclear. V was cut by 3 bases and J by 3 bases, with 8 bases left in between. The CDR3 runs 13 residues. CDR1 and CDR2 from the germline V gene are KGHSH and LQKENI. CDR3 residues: CASSPSEDTEAFF. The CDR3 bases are TGTGCCAGCTCACCCAGTGAGGACACTGAAGCTTTCTTT.

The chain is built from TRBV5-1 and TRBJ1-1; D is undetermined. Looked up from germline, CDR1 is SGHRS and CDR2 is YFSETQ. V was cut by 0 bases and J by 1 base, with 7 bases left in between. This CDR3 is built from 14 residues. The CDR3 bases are TGCGCCAGCAGCTTGGAGGGTTCGAACACTGAAGCTTTCTTT. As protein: CASSLEGSNTEAFF.

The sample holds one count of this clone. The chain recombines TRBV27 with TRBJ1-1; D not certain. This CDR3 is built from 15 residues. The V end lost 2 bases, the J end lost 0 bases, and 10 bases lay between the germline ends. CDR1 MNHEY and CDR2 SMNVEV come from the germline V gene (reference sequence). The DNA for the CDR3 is TGTGCCAGCAGTTTACTCAGAACGATGAACACTGAAGCTTTCTTT. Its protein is CASSLLRTMNTEAFF.

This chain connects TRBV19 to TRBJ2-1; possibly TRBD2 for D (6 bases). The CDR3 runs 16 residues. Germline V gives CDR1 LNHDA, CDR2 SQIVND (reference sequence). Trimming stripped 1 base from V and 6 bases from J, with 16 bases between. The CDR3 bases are TGTGCCAGTAGTATAGTGGGACTCCTACTTGGCAATGAGCAGTTCTTC. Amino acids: CASSIVGLLLGNEQFF. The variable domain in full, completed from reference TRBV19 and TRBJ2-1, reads DGGITQSPKYLFRKEGQNVTLSCEQNLNHDAMYWYRQDPGQGLRLIYYSQIVNDFQKGDIAEGYSVSREKKESFPLTVTSAQKNPTAFYLCASSIVGLLLGNEQFFGPGTRLTVL.

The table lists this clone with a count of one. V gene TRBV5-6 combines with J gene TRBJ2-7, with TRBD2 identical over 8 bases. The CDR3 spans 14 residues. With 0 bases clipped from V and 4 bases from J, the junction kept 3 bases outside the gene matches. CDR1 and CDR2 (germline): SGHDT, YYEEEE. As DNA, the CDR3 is TGTGCCAGCAGCTTGGTGGGACTAGAGTACGAGCAGTACTTC. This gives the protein CASSLVGLEYEQYF.

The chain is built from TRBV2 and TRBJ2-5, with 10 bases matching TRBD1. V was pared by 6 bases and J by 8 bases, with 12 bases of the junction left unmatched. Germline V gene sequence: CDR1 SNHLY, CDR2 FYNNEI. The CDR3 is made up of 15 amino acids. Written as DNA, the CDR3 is TGTGCCAGCAGGCCTCCGGGACAGGGGAGAGGTACCCAGTACTTC. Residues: CASRPPGQGRGTQYF.

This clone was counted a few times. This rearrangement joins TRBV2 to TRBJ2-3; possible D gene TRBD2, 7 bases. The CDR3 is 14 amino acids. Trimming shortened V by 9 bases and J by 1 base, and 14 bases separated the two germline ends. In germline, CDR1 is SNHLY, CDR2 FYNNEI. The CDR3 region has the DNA TGTGCCAGTTGCGGGGGCGCCGGCACAGATACGCAGTATTTT. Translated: CASCGGAGTDTQYF.

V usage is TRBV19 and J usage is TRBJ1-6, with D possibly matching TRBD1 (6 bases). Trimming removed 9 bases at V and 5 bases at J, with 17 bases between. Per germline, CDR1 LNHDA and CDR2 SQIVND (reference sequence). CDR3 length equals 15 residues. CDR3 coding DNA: TGTGCCAGCACCACCGGGACACTTCATAATTCACCCCTCCACTTT. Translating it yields CASTTGTLHNSPLHF. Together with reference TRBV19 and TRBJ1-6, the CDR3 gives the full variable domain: DGGITQSPKYLFRKEGQNVTLSCEQNLNHDAMYWYRQDPGQGLRLIYYSQIVNDFQKGDIAEGYSVSREKKESFPLTVTSAQKNPTAFYLCASTTGTLHNSPLHFGNGTRLTVT.

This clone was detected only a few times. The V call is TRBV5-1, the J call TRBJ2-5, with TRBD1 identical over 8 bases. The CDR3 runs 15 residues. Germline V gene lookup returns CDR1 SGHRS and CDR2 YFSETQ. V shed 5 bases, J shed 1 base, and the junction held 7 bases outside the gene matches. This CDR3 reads CASRFVTGAQETQYF. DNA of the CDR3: TGCGCCAGCAGGTTCGTGACAGGGGCCCAAGAGACCCAGTACTTC.

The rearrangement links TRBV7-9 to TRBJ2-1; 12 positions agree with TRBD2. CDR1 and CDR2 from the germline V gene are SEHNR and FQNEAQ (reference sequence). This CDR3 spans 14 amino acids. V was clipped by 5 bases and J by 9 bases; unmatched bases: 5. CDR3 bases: TGTGCCAGCAGCCAGACTAGCGGGGGTGGTGAGCAGTTCTTC. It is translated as CASSQTSGGGEQFF.

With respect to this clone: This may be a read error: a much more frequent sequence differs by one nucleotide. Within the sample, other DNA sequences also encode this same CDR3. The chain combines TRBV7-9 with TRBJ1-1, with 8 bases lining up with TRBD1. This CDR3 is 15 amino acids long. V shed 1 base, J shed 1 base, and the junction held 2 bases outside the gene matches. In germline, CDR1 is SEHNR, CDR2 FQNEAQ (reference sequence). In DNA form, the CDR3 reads TGTGCCAGCAGCTTAGATGGGACAGGGAACACTGAAGCTTTCTTT. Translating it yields CASSLDGTGNTEAFF.

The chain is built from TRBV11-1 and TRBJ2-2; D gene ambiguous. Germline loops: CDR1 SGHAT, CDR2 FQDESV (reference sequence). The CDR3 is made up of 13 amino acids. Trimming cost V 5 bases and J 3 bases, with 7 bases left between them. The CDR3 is CASSHGYTGELFF. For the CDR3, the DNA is TGTGCCAGCAGCCACGGCTACACCGGGGAGCTGTTTTTT.

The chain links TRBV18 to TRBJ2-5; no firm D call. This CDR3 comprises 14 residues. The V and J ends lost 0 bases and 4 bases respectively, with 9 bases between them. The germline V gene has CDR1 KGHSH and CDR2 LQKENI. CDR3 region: CASSPPIQLETQYF. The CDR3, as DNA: TGTGCCAGCTCACCACCGATACAGTTAGAGACCCAGTACTTC.

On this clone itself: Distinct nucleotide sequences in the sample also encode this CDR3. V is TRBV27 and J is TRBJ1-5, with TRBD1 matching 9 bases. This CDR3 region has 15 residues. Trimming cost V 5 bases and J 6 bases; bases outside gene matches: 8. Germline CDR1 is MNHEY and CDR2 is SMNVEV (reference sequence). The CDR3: CASSPQGALSQPQHF. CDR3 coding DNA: TGTGCCAGCAGTCCACAGGGGGCGCTTAGTCAGCCCCAGCATTTT.

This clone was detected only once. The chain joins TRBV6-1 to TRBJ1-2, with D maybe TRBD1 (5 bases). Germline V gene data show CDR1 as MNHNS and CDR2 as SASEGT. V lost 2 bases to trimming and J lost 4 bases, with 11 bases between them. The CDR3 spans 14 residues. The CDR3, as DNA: TGTGCCAGCAGTGAACGGGGGATTGGCTATGGCTACACCTTC. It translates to CASSERGIGYGYTF.

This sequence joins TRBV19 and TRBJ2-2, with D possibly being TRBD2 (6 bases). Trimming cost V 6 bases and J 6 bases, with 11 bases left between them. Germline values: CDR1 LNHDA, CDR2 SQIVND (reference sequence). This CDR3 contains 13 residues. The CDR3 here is CASSGLFSGELFF. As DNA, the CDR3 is TGTGCCAGTAGCGGACTATTTTCCGGGGAGCTGTTTTTT.

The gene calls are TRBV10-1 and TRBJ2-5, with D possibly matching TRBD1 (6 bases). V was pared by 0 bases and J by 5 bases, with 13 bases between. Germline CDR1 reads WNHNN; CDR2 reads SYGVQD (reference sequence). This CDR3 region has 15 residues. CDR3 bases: TGCGCCAGCAGTGAGTCCCGTTCAGGGGACGAGACCCAGTACTTC. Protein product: CASSESRSGDETQYF.

CDR3 in amino acids: CASSDSGGVLYNEQFF. For the CDR3, the DNA is TGTGCCAGCAGTGACTCGGGAGGGGTACTTTACAATGAGCAGTTCTTC. J is TRBJ2-1 and V is TRBV6-4; TRBD2 matches at 7 bases. The CDR3 loop spans 16 amino acids. V lost 0 bases to trimming and J lost 4 bases; unmatched junction nucleotides: 6. Germline V gives CDR1 MRHNA, CDR2 SNTAGT.

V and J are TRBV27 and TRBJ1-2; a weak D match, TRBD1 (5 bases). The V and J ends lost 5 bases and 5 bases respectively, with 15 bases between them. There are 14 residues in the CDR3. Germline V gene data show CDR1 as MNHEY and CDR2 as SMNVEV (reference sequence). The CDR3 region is CASSPTGSSYGYTF. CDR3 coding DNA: TGTGCCAGCAGTCCTACAGGTTCGTCTTATGGCTACACCTTC.

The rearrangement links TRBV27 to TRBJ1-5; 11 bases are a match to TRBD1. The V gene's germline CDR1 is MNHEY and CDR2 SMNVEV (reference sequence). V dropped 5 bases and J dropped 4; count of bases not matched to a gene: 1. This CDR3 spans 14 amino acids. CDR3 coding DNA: TGTGCCAGCAGTAGGGACAGGGGGAATCAGCCCCAGCATTTT. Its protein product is CASSRDRGNQPQHF.

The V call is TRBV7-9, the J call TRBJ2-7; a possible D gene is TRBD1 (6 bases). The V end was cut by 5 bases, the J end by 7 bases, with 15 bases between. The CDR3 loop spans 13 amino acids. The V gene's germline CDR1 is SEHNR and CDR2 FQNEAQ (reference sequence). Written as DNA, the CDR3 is TGTGCCAGCAGCCTAGGACAGTATGAGGAGCAGTACTTC. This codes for CASSLGQYEEQYF.

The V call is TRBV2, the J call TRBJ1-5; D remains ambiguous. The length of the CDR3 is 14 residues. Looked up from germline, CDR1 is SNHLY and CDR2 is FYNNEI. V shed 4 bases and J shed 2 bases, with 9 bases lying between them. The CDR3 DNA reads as TGTGCCAGCAGTGCCGGACGGGGCAATCAGCCCCAGCATTTT. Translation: CASSAGRGNQPQHF. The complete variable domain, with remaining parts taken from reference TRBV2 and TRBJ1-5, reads EPEVTQTPSHQVTQMGQEVILRCVPISNHLYFYWYRQILGQKVEFLVSFYNNEISEKSEIFDDQFSVERPDGSNFTLKIRSTKLEDSAMYFCASSAGRGNQPQHFGDGTRLSIL.

CDR3 DNA sequence: TGTGCCAGCAGCCCTGGACTAGCCAATGAGCAGTTCTTC. It translates to CASSPGLANEQFF. V and J are TRBV9 and TRBJ2-1, with 8 bases lining up with TRBD2. CDR1 and CDR2 from the germline V gene are SGDLS and YYNGEE. The CDR3 consists of 13 residues. Trimming cost V 4 bases and J 6 bases; bases outside gene matches: 3.

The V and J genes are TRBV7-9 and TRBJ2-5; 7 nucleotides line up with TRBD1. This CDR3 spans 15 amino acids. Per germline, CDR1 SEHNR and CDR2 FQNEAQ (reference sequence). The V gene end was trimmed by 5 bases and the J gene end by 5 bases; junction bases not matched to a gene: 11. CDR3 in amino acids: CASSGLGQAFETQYF. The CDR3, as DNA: TGTGCCAGCAGCGGACTCGGACAGGCTTTCGAGACCCAGTACTTC.

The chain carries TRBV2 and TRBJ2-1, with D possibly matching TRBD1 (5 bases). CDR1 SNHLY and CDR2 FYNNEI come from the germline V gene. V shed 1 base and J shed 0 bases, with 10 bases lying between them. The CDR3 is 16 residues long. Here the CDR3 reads CASSEESQGSYNEQFF. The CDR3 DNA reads TGTGCCAGCAGTGAAGAGAGTCAGGGCTCCTACAATGAGCAGTTCTTC.

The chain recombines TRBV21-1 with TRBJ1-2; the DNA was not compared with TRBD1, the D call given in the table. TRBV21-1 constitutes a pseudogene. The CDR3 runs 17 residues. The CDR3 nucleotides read TGTGCCAGCAGCCTCCGCCCAGGACAGGCGGGGAACTATGGCTACACCTTC. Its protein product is CASSLRPGQAGNYGYTF.

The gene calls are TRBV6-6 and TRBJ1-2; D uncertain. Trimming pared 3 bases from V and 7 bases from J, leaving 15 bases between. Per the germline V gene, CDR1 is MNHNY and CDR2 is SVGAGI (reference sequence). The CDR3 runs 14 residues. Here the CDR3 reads CASSYQTEVGGYTF. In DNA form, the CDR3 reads TGTGCCAGCAGTTATCAGACCGAGGTGGGTGGCTACACCTTC.

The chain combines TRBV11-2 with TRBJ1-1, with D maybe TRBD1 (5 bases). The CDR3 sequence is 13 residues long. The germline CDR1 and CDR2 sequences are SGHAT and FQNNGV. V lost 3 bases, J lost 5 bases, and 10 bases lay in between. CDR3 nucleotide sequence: TGTGCCAGCAGCTTGGGACGGGTTACTGAAGCTTTCTTT. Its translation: CASSLGRVTEAFF.